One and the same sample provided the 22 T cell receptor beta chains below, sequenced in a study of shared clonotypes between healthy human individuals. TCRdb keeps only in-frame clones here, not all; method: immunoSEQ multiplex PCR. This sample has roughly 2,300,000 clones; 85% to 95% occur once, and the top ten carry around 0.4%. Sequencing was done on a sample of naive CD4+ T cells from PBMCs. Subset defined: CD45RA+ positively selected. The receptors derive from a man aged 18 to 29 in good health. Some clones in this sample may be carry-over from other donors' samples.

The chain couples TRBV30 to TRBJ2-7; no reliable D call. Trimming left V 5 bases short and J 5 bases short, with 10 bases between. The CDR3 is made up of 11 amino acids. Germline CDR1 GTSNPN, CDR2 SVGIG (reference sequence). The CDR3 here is CAWDDNDEQYF. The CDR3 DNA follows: TGTGCCTGGGATGACAACGACGAGCAGTACTTC.

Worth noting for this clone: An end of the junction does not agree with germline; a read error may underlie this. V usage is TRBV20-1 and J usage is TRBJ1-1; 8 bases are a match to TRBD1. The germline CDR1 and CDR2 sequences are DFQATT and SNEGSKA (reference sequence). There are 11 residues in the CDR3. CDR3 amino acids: CSVTGATGAFF. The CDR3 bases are TGCAGTGTGACAGGGGCGACTGGAGCTTTCTTT.

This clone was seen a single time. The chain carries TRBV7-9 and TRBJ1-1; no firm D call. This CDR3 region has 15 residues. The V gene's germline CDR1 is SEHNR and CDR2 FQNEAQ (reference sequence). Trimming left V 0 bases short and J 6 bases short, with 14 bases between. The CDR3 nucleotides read TGTGCCAGCAGCTTAGCAGGGATGGGGAGAGCTGAAGCTTTCTTT. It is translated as CASSLAGMGRAEAFF.

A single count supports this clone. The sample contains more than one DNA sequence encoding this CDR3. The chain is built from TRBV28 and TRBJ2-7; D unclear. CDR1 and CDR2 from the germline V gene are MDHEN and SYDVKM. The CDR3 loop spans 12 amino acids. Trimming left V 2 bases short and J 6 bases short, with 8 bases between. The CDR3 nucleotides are TGTGCCAGCAGTTTAAAAGGGCGCGAGCAGTACTTC. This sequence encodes CASSLKGREQYF.

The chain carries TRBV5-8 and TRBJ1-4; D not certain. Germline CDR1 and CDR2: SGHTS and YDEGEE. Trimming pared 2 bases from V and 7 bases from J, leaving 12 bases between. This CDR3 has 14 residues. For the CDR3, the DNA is TGTGCCAGCAGCTTTCGTAACGAGGGTGAAAAACTGTTTTTT. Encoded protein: CASSFRNEGEKLFF.

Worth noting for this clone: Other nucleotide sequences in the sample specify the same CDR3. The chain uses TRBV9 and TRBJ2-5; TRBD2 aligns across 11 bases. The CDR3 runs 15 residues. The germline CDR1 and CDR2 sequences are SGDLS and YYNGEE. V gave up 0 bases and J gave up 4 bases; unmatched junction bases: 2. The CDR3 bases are TGTGCCAGCAGCGTAGGAGGACTAGCGGGAGAGACCCAGTACTTC. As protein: CASSVGGLAGETQYF.

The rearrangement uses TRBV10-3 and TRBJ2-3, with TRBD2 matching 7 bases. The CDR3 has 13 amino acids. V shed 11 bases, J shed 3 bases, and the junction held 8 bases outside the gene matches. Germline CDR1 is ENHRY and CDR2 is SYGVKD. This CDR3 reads CASGGSGTDTQYF. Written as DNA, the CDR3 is TGTGCCTCGGGCGGGAGTGGGACAGATACGCAGTATTTT.

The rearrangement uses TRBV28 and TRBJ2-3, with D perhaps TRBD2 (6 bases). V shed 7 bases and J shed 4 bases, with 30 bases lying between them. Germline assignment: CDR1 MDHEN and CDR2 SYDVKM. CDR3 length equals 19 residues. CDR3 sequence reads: CASNPSIGVDGEVPDTQYF. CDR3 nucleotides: TGTGCCAGCAACCCGAGCATTGGGGTGGACGGGGAGGTCCCAGATACGCAGTATTTT.

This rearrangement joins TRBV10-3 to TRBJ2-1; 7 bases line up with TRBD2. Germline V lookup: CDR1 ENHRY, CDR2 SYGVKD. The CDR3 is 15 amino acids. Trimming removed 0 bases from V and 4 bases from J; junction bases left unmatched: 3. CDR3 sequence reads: CAISESGGKYNEQFF. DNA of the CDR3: TGTGCCATCAGTGAGTCCGGGGGGAAGTACAATGAGCAGTTCTTC.

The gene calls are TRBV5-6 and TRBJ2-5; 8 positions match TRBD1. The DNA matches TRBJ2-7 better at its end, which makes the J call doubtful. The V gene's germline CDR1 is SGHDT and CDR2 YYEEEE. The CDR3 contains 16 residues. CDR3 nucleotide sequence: TGTGCCAGCAGCCCGAGGTGGGACAGGCCTTCCTACGAGCAGTACTTC. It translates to CASSPRWDRPSYEQYF.

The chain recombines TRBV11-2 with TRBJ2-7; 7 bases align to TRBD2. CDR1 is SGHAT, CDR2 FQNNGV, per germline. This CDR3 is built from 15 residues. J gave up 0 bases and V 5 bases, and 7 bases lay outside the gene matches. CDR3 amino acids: CASSPREVISYEQYF. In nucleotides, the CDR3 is TGTGCCAGCAGCCCCCGGGAGGTCATCTCCTACGAGCAGTACTTC.

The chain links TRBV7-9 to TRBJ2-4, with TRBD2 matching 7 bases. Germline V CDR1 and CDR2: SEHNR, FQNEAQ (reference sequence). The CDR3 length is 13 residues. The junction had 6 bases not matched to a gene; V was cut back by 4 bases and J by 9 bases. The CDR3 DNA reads TGTGCCAGCAGCTCCCGCGGGGGTGGCATTCAGTACTTC. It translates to CASSSRGGGIQYF.

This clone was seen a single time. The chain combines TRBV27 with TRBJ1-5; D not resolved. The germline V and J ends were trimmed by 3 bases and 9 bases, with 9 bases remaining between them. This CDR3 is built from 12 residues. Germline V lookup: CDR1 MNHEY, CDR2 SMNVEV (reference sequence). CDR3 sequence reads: CASSFKMGPQHF. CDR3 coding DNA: TGTGCCAGCAGTTTTAAGATGGGGCCCCAGCATTTT.

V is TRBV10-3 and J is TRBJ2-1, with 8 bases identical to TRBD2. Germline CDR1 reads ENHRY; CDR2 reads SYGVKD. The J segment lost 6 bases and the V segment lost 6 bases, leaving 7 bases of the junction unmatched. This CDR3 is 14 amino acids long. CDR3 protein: CAIRPGLERNEQFF. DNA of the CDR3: TGTGCCATCAGACCGGGACTAGAACGCAATGAGCAGTTCTTC.

The CDR3 loop is CASSLTGNTGQPQHF. CDR3 DNA sequence: TGCGCCAGCAGCTTGACAGGGAATACAGGTCAGCCCCAGCATTTT. The chain joins TRBV5-1 to TRBJ1-5; tentative D call: TRBD1 (6 bases). This CDR3 is built from 15 residues. Germline CDR1 reads SGHRS; CDR2 reads YFSETQ. The ends were cut back, 1 base at V and 6 bases at J, with 14 bases in the middle.

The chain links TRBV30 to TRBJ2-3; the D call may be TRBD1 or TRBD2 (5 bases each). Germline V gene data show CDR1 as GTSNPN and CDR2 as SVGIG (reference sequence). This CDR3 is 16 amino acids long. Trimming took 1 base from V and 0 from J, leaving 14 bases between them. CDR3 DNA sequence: TGTGCCTGGAGTGCCGGGGCAGGAACTAGCACAGATACGCAGTATTTT. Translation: CAWSAGAGTSTDTQYF.

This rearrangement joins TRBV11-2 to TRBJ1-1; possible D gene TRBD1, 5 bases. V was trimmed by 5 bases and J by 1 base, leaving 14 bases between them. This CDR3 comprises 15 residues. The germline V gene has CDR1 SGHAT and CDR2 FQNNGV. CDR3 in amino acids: CASSQDGQGNTEAFF. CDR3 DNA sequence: TGTGCCAGCAGCCAAGATGGGCAGGGGAACACTGAAGCTTTCTTT.

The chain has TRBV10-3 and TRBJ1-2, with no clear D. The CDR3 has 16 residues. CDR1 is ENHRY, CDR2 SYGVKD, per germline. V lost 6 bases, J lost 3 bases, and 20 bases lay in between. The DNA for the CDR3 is TGTGCCATCAGAACTCCGATCGGGAGAACCGACTATGGCTACACCTTC. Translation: CAIRTPIGRTDYGYTF.

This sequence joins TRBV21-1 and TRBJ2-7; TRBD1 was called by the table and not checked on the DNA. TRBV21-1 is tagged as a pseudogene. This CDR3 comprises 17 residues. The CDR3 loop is CASSDRLSDREDYEQYF. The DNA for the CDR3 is TGTGCCAGCAGCGACAGACTGTCGGACAGGGAGGACTACGAGCAGTACTTC.

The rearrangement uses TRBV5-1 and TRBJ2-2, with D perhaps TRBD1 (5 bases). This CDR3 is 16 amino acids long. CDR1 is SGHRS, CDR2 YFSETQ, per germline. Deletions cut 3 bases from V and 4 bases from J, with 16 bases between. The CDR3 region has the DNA TGCGCCAGCAGCTCAGGGTCCCTCCCGGGCACCGGGGAGCTGTTTTTT. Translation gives CASSSGSLPGTGELFF. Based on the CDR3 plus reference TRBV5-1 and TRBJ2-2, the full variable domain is KAGVTQTPRYLIKTRGQQVTLSCSPISGHRSVSWYQQTPGQGLQFLFEYFSETQRNKGNFPGRFSGRQFSNSRSEMNVSTLELGDSALYLCASSSGSLPGTGELFFGEGSRLTVL.

The CDR3 sequence is CASSRPDSARYEQYF. As DNA, the CDR3 is TGTGCCAGCTCAAGACCGGACAGCGCCCGGTACGAGCAGTACTTC. The chain links TRBV18 to TRBJ2-7, with D possibly matching TRBD1 (6 bases). CDR3 length equals 15 residues. The V gene's germline CDR1 is KGHSH and CDR2 LQKENI. V lost 5 bases and J lost 4, with 18 bases in between.

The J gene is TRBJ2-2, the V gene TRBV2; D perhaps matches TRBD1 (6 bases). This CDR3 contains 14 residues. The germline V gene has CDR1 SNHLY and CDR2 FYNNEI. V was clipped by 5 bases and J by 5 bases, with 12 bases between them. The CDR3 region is CASSMTGDTGELFF. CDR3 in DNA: TGTGCCAGCAGTATGACAGGCGATACCGGGGAGCTGTTTTTT.